A single sample gave rise to the 27 T cell receptor beta chains below, sequenced in a study of blood T cell repertoires in COVID-19. Sequencing used immunoSEQ multiplex PCR; TCRdb keeps in-frame clones, though not all of them. In the table there are 200,000 to 250,000 clones, under 90% of which are singletons. Material: peripheral blood. These receptors came from a woman of 80 years or more with acute or convalescent COVID-19.

CDR3 sequence (DNA): TGTGCCAGCAGCCCGGGGACTTCCAACTATGGCTACACCTTC. Translated, it gives CASSPGTSNYGYTF. The chain has TRBV5-4 and TRBJ1-2, with a weak D call TRBD1 (5 bases). Between the trimmed V and J ends, which lost 4 bases and 2 bases, there was a span of 12 bases. The CDR3 length is 14 residues. The germline CDR1 and CDR2 sequences are SGHNT and YYREEE (reference sequence).

The chain couples TRBV7-9 to TRBJ2-1; possible D gene TRBD2, 7 bases. Per germline, CDR1 SEHNR and CDR2 FQNEAQ (reference sequence). The CDR3 length is 15 residues. Between the trimmed V and J ends, which lost 5 bases and 9 bases, there was a span of 20 bases. The CDR3 sequence is CASSPRGAGAGEQFF. The CDR3 nucleotides read TGTGCCAGCAGCCCCCGGGGTGCGGGGGCAGGTGAGCAGTTCTTC.

The V call is TRBV5-8, the J call TRBJ1-2, with 11 positions matching TRBD1. The ends lost 0 bases at V and 8 bases at J; junction bases unmatched: 6. This CDR3 spans 15 amino acids. Per germline, CDR1 SGHTS and CDR2 YDEGEE. The CDR3 reads CASSLDFGQGAGYTF. The CDR3 bases are TGTGCCAGCAGCTTGGATTTTGGACAGGGGGCGGGCTACACCTTC.

V usage is TRBV3-1 (or the pseudogene TRBV3-2) and J usage is TRBJ1-2; possible D gene TRBD1, 5 bases. The CDR3 is 15 amino acids. The V gene's germline CDR1 is LGHDT and CDR2 YNNKEL (reference sequence). Trimming pared 0 bases from V and 5 bases from J, leaving 13 bases between. CDR3 sequence reads: CASSQDLDSWYGYTF. The DNA of the CDR3 is TGTGCCAGCAGCCAAGACCTAGACAGTTGGTATGGCTACACCTTC.

The genes are TRBV15 and TRBJ2-7, with TRBD1 identical over 9 bases. Per germline, CDR1 LNHNV and CDR2 YYDKDF (reference sequence). Germline trimming cut 4 bases from V and 2 bases from J; bases unmatched to any gene: 3. The CDR3 has 14 amino acids. CDR3 in amino acids: CATSTWDRAYEQYF. CDR3 DNA sequence: TGTGCCACCAGCACCTGGGACAGGGCCTACGAGCAGTACTTC.

The sample holds one count of this clone. The chain uses TRBV19 and TRBJ1-1, with TRBD1 identical over 7 bases. With V trimmed by 3 bases and J by 5 bases, 6 bases remained unmatched. This CDR3 is 14 amino acids long. Per germline, CDR1 LNHDA and CDR2 SQIVND (reference sequence). As DNA, the CDR3 is TGTGCCAGTAGTATGCAAGTACAGGGGACTGAAGCTTTCTTT. Translating gives CASSMQVQGTEAFF.

The V and J genes are TRBV6-6 and TRBJ1-1; the D is unclear. CDR3 size: 13 residues. The ends were cut back, 7 bases at V and 2 bases at J, with 11 bases in the middle. The germline V gene has CDR1 MNHNY and CDR2 SVGAGI (reference sequence). The DNA of the CDR3 is TGTGCCAGCAAACCAGGTTTCAACACTGAAGCTTTCTTT. The encoded protein is CASKPGFNTEAFF.

This clone was seen a few times. The chain joins TRBV7-9 to TRBJ1-4; no definite D call. Germline V gene sequence: CDR1 SEHNR, CDR2 FQNEAQ (reference sequence). V lost 6 bases and J lost 2, with 10 bases in between. This CDR3 comprises 14 residues. The chain's CDR3 is CASSGGRTNEKLFF. DNA for the CDR3: TGTGCCAGCAGTGGAGGGAGGACTAATGAAAAACTGTTTTTT.

This clone was recorded a few times. The rearrangement links TRBV2 to TRBJ1-3, with TRBD1 identical over 9 bases. The length of the CDR3 is 15 residues. In germline, CDR1 is SNHLY, CDR2 FYNNEI. V shed 6 bases, J shed 0 bases, and the junction held 3 bases outside the gene matches. The CDR3 sequence is CASRDRGYSGNTIYF. The CDR3 DNA is TGTGCCAGCAGGGACAGGGGATACTCTGGAAACACCATATATTTT.

The V and J genes are TRBV12-3 or TRBV12-4 and TRBJ2-2; D possibly corresponds to TRBD1 (7 bases). This CDR3 contains 13 residues. With 6 bases removed from V and 5 bases from J, the gap between germline ends came to 10 bases. Here the CDR3 DNA reads TGTGCCAGCAGGACAGGGAGGACCGGGGAGCTGTTTTTT. Translation gives CASRTGRTGELFF.

The table lists this clone with a few counts. The chain joins TRBV7-2 to TRBJ1-6; 8 nucleotides agree with TRBD1. CDR1 and CDR2 from the germline V gene are SGHTA and FQGNSA. The length of the CDR3 is 16 residues. V shed 3 bases and J 9 bases; nucleotides not matched to a gene: 10. CDR3: CASSLETGTGTSPLHF. As DNA, the CDR3 is TGTGCCAGCAGCTTGGAGACCGGGACAGGCACTTCACCCCTCCACTTT. Complete variable domain (other parts from reference TRBV7-2 and TRBJ1-6): GAGVSQSPSNKVTEKGKDVELRCDPISGHTALYWYRQSLGQGLEFLIYFQGNSAPDKSGLPSDRFSAERTGGSVSTLTIQRTQQEDSAVYLCASSLETGTGTSPLHFGNGTRLTVT.

This chain joins TRBV7-3 and TRBJ2-3; TRBD2 matches 8 bases. The CDR3 totals 14 residues. The ends lost 8 bases at V and 3 bases at J; junction bases unmatched: 7. Germline values: CDR1 SGHTA, CDR2 FQGTGA. The CDR3 region has the DNA TGTGCCAGCCGGCGGGGGGAGGGGACAGATACGCAGTATTTT. Residues: CASRRGEGTDTQYF.

The rearrangement links TRBV5-1 to TRBJ2-1, with 12 bases aligning to TRBD1. This CDR3 region has 18 residues. V was pared by 2 bases and J by 6 bases, with 12 bases of the junction left unmatched. Germline CDR1 is SGHRS and CDR2 is YFSETQ. As DNA, the CDR3 is TGCGCCAGCAGCTTATTAAACGCCTCGGGACAGGGGGCCAATGAGCAGTTCTTC. It codes for CASSLLNASGQGANEQFF.

This chain connects TRBV28 to TRBJ1-3, with D perhaps matching TRBD1 (5 bases). Between the trimmed V and J ends, which lost 4 bases and 1 base, there was a span of 11 bases. CDR3 size: 15 residues. Germline CDR1 is MDHEN and CDR2 is SYDVKM. The CDR3 loop is CASSWGGASGNTIYF. The CDR3, as DNA: TGTGCCAGCAGTTGGGGGGGAGCTTCTGGAAACACCATATATTTT.

This clone came up once. The chain employs TRBV5-1 and TRBJ1-2; D is perhaps TRBD1 (6 bases). CDR1 is SGHRS and CDR2 is YFSETQ in the germline V gene. This CDR3 region has 17 residues. V lost 4 bases and J 3 bases, leaving 22 bases between the germline ends. The CDR3 loop is CASSPGHPGAKDYGYTF. In nucleotides, the CDR3 is TGCGCCAGCAGCCCTGGGCATCCAGGGGCGAAGGACTATGGCTACACCTTC.

V usage is TRBV20-1 and J usage is TRBJ2-3, with 9 bases fitting TRBD2. V gave up 3 bases and J gave up 3 bases; unmatched junction bases: 7. Germline V gene sequence: CDR1 DFQATT, CDR2 SNEGSKA (reference sequence). The CDR3 sequence is 15 residues long. The CDR3 reads CSASVRGGATDTQYF. CDR3 nucleotide sequence: TGCAGTGCTAGTGTTCGCGGGGGGGCTACAGATACGCAGTATTTT.

This chain connects TRBV10-3 to TRBJ1-2; D is uncertain. CDR3 length: 15 amino acids. In germline, CDR1 is ENHRY, CDR2 SYGVKD. Deletions cut 2 bases from V and 1 base from J, with 11 bases between. DNA for the CDR3: TGTGCCATCAGTGAGGGCAGGCGGGTTAACTATGGCTACACCTTC. Its protein product is CAISEGRRVNYGYTF.

CDR3 protein: CAISEQRGGTGELFF. The DNA of the CDR3 is TGTGCCATCAGTGAACAGCGGGGGGGCACCGGGGAGCTGTTTTTT. V usage is TRBV10-3 and J usage is TRBJ2-2; TRBD2 matches 10 bases. The CDR3 runs 15 residues. V was pared by 3 bases and J by 4 bases, with 2 bases of the junction left unmatched. Germline lookup yields CDR1 ENHRY and CDR2 SYGVKD.

In this sample, this clone turned up once. The V and J genes are TRBV18 and TRBJ2-5; the D is unclear. CDR1 is KGHSH and CDR2 is LQKENI in the germline V gene. Trimming pared 2 bases from V and 2 bases from J, leaving 6 bases between. The CDR3 sequence is 13 residues long. In DNA form, the CDR3 reads TGTGCCAGCTCACCATCCAGTCAAGAGACCCAGTACTTC. This sequence encodes CASSPSSQETQYF.

V is TRBV19 and J is TRBJ2-1; D uncertain. The CDR3 covers 15 residues. Trimming took off 3 bases at V and 0 bases at J, with 9 bases between the two ends. Germline CDR1 LNHDA, CDR2 SQIVND (reference sequence). CDR3 residues: CASSIGRYSYNEQFF. CDR3 bases: TGTGCCAGTAGTATTGGGCGATACTCCTACAATGAGCAGTTCTTC.

This rearrangement joins TRBV10-3 to TRBJ2-1; a weak D match, TRBD1 (6 bases). Germline V gene lookup returns CDR1 ENHRY and CDR2 SYGVKD. This CDR3 is 13 amino acids long. Trimming shortened V by 6 bases and J by 3 bases, and 9 bases separated the two germline ends. The CDR3 DNA follows: TGTGCCATCAGCACAGGGATCTACAATGAGCAGTTCTTC. It is translated as CAISTGIYNEQFF.

The rearrangement uses TRBV28 and TRBJ2-7, with 8 bases matching TRBD2. Germline V gene data show CDR1 as MDHEN and CDR2 as SYDVKM. The CDR3 runs to 16 residues. V was pared by 3 bases and J by 0 bases, with 7 bases of the junction left unmatched. CDR3 loop: CASSFRPGGVSYEQYF. CDR3 DNA sequence: TGTGCCAGCAGTTTCCGCCCGGGGGGGGTCTCCTACGAGCAGTACTTC.

In its sample, this clone was seen once. The chain links TRBV28 to TRBJ1-1, with 10 positions matching TRBD1. The CDR3 length is 16 residues. V dropped 4 bases and J dropped 0; count of bases not matched to a gene: 5. Germline CDR1 is MDHEN and CDR2 is SYDVKM. CDR3 loop: CASSWDRGFMNTEAFF. The DNA of the CDR3 is TGTGCCAGCAGTTGGGACAGGGGCTTCATGAACACTGAAGCTTTCTTT.

This clone was found a few times. V and J are TRBV24-1 and TRBJ2-5; 12 positions match TRBD2. This CDR3 has 15 residues. Germline assignment: CDR1 KGHDR and CDR2 SFDVKD. With 5 bases clipped from V and 2 bases from J, the junction kept 2 bases outside the gene matches. CDR3: CATSVLAGGQETQYF. In DNA form, the CDR3 reads TGTGCCACCAGTGTTCTAGCGGGGGGGCAAGAGACCCAGTACTTC.

The J gene is TRBJ1-5, the V gene TRBV3-1 (or the pseudogene TRBV3-2); TRBD1 matches at 8 bases. CDR1 and CDR2 (germline): LGHDT, YNNKEL (reference sequence). There are 13 residues in the CDR3. V lost 8 bases and J lost 6; bases outside the gene matches: 6. Here the CDR3 DNA reads TGTGCCAGCGGCTCAGGGGGCCTTCAGCCCCAGCATTTT. It translates to CASGSGGLQPQHF.

This chain joins TRBV19 and TRBJ2-3; possibly TRBD1 for D (5 bases). Deletions cut 5 bases from V and 0 bases from J, with 12 bases between. Germline V gene data show CDR1 as LNHDA and CDR2 as SQIVND (reference sequence). The CDR3 is made up of 15 amino acids. The DNA for the CDR3 is TGTGCCAGTAGTTCCGGACACTTTAGCACAGATACGCAGTATTTT. This sequence encodes CASSSGHFSTDTQYF.

V is TRBV10-3 and J is TRBJ2-5; D not certain. CDR3 length: 12 amino acids. V was cut by 3 bases and J by 6 bases, with 8 bases left in between. Germline loops: CDR1 ENHRY, CDR2 SYGVKD. CDR3 protein: CAISELAQTQYF. In DNA form, the CDR3 reads TGTGCCATCAGTGAATTGGCTCAGACCCAGTACTTC.